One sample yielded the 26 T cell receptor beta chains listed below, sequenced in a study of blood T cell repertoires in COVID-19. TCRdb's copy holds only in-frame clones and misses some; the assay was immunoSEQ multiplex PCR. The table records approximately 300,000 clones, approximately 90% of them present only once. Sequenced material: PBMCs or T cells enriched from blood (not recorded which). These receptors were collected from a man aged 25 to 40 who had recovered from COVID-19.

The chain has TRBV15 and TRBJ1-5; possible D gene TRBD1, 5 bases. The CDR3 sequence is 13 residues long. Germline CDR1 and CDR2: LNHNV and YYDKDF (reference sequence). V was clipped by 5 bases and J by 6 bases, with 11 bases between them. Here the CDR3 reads CATSAQDGQPQHF. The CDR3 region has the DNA TGTGCCACCAGCGCACAGGATGGTCAGCCCCAGCATTTT.

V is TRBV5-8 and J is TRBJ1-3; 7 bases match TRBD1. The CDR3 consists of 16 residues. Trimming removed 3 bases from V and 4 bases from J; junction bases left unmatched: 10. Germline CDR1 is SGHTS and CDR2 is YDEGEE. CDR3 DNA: TGTGCCAGCAGCTCCTGGACAGGTGACTCCGGAAACACCATATATTTT. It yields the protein CASSSWTGDSGNTIYF.

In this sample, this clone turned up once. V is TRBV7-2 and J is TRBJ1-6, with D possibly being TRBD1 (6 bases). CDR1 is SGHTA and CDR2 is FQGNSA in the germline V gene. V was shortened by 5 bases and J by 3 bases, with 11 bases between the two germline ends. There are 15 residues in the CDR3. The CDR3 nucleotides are TGTGCCAGCAGCCTGGGACAATACTATAATTCACCCCTCCACTTT. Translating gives CASSLGQYYNSPLHF.

The CDR3 loop is CASSDMDQGGEKLFF. CDR3 in DNA: TGTGCCAGCAGCGACATGGATCAGGGAGGAGAAAAACTGTTTTTT. The chain employs TRBV11-3 and TRBJ1-4; D perhaps matches TRBD1 (5 bases). There are 15 residues in the CDR3. Germline CDR1 reads SGHNT; CDR2 reads YENEEA. V was trimmed by 5 bases and J by 8 bases, leaving 18 bases between them.

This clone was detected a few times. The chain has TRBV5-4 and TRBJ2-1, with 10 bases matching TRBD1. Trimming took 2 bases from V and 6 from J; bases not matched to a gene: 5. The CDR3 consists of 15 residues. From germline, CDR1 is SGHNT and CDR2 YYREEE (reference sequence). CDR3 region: CASSLRGQGSNEQFF. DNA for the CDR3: TGTGCCAGCAGCTTAAGGGGACAGGGGAGCAATGAGCAGTTCTTC.

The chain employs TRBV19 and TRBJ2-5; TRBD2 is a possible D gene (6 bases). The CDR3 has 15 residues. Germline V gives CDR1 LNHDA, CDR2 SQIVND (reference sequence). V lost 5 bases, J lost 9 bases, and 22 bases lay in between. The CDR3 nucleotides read TGTGCCAGTAGTTCGCACACTCGGGACTCGGCCGCCCAGTACTTC. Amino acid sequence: CASSSHTRDSAAQYF.

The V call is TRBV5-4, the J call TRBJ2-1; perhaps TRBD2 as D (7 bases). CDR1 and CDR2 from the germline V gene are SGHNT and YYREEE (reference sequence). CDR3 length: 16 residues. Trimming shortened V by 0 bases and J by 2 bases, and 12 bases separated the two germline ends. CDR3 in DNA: TGTGCCAGCAGCTTGGGTGGCGGGGGCCCCTACAATGAGCAGTTCTTC. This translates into CASSLGGGGPYNEQFF.

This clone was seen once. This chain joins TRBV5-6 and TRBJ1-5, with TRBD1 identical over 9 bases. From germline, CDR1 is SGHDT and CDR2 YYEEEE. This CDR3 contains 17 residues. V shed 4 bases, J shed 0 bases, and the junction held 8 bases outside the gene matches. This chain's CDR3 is CASSVGTGNPSNQPQHF. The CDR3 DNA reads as TGTGCCAGCAGCGTCGGGACAGGGAATCCTAGCAATCAGCCCCAGCATTTT.

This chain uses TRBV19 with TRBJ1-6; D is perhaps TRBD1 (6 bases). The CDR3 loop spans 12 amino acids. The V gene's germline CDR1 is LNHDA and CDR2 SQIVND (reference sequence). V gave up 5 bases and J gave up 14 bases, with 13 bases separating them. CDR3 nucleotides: TGTGCCAGTAGTCCGGTACCAGGGGCCCTCCACTTT. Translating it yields CASSPVPGALHF.

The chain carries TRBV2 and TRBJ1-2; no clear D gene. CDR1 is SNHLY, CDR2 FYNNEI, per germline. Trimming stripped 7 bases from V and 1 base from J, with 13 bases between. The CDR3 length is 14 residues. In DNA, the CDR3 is TGTGCCAGCACTGACACTGGAGTTAACTATGGCTACACCTTC. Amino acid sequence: CASTDTGVNYGYTF.

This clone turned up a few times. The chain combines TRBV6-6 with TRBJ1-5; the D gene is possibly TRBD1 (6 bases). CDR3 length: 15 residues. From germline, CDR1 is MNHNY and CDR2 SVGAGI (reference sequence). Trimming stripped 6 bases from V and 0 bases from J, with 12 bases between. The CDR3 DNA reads TGTGCCAGCAGGACAGGAGGTAATAGCAATCAGCCCCAGCATTTT. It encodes CASRTGGNSNQPQHF.

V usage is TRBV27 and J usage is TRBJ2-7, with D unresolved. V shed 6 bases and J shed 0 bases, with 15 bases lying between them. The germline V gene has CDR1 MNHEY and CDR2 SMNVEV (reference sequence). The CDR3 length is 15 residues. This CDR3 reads CASRLNFRSSYEQYF. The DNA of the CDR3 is TGTGCCAGCAGGCTAAACTTCCGAAGCTCCTACGAGCAGTACTTC.

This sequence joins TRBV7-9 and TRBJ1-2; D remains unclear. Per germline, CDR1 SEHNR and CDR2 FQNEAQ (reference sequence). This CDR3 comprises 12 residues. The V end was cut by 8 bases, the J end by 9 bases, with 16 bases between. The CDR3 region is CASFQNGESYTF. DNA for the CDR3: TGTGCCAGCTTTCAAAACGGGGAGAGCTACACCTTC. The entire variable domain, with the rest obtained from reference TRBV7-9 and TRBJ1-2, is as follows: DTGVSQNPRHKITKRGQNVTFRCDPISEHNRLYWYRQTLGQGPEFLTYFQNEAQLEKSRLLSDRFSAERPKGSFSTLEIQRTEQGDSAMYLCASFQNGESYTFGSGTRLTVV.

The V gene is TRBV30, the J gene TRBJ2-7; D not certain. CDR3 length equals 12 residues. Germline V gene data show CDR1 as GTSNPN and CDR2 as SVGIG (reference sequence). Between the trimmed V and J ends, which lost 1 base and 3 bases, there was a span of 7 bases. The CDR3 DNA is TGTGCCTGGAGTGCCGTGAGCTACGAGCAGTACTTC. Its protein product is CAWSAVSYEQYF.

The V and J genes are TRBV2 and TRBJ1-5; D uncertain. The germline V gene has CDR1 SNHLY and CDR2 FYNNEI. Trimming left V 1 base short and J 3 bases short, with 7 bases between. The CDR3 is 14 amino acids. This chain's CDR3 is CASSEVPVNQPQHF. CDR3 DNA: TGTGCCAGCAGTGAAGTGCCAGTCAATCAGCCCCAGCATTTT.

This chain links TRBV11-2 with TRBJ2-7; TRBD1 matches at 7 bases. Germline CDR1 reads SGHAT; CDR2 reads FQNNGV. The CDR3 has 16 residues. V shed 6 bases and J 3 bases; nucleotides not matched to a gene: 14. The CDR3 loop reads CASSPDTGVFVYEQYF. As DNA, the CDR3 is TGTGCCAGCAGTCCCGACACAGGGGTCTTTGTCTACGAGCAGTACTTC.

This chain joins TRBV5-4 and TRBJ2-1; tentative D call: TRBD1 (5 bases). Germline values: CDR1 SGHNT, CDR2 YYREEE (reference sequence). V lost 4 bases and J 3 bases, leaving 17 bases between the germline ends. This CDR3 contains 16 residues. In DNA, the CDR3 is TGTGCCAGCAGCGGAACAGGCCAAATGCTCTACAATGAGCAGTTCTTC. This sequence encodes CASSGTGQMLYNEQFF.

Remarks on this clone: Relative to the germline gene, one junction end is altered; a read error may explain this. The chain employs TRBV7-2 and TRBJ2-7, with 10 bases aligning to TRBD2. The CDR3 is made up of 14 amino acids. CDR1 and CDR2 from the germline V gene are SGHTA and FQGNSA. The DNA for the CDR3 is TGTGCCAGCAGCTTAGGAACTAGCGGGGCCTTTGCTGCCTTC. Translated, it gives CASSLGTSGAFAAF.

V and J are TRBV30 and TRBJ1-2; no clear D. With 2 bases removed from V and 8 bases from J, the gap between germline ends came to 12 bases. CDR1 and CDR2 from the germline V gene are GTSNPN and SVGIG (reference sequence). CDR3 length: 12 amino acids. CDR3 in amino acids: CAWSPGRVGYTF. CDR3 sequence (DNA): TGTGCCTGGAGTCCGGGTCGTGTGGGCTACACCTTC. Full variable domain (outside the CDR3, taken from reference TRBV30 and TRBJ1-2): SQTIHQWPATLVQPVGSPLSLECTVEGTSNPNLYWYRQAAGRGLQLLFYSVGIGQISSEVPQNLSASRPQDRQFILSSKKLLLSDSGFYLCAWSPGRVGYTFGSGTRLTVV.

CDR3: CASSIGGRLFQGPQHF. CDR3 nucleotide sequence: TGTGCCAGTAGTATAGGGGGCAGGCTATTCCAAGGGCCCCAGCATTTT. The chain couples TRBV19 to TRBJ1-5; D perhaps matches TRBD1 (5 bases). The CDR3 has 16 residues. Per the germline V gene, CDR1 is LNHDA and CDR2 is SQIVND (reference sequence). V was trimmed by 1 base and J by 9 bases, leaving 19 bases between them.

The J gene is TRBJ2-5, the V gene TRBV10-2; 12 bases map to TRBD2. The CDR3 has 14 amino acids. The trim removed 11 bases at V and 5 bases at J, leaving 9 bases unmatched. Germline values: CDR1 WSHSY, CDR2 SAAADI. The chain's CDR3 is CAVELAGGIETQYF. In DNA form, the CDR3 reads TGCGCCGTTGAACTAGCGGGGGGTATCGAGACCCAGTACTTC.

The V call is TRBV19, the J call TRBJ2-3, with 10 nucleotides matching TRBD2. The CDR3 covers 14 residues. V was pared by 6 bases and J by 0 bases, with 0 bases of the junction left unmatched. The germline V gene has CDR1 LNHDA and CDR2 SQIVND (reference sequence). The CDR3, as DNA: TGTGCCAGTAGACTAGCGGGGAGCACAGATACGCAGTATTTT. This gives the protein CASRLAGSTDTQYF.

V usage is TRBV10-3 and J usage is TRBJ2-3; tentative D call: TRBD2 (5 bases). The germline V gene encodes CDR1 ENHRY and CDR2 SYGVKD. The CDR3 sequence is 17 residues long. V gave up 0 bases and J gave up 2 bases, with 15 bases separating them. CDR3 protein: CAISESVPGSITDTQYF. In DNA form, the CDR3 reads TGTGCCATCAGTGAGTCGGTTCCGGGGTCGATCACAGATACGCAGTATTTT.

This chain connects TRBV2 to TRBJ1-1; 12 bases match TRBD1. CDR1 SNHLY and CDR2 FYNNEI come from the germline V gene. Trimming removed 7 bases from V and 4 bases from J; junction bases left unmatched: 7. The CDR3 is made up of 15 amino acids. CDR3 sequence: CASIGTGGSGTEAFF. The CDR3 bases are TGTGCCAGCATAGGGACAGGGGGCTCTGGCACTGAAGCTTTCTTT.

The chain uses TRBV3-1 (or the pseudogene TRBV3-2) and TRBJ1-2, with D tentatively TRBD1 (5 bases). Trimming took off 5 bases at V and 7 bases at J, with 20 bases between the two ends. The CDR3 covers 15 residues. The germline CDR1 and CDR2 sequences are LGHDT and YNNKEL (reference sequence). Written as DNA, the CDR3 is TGTGCCAGCAGCAAAACGGCTGCAGGGCTGGGTGGCTACACCTTC. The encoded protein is CASSKTAAGLGGYTF.

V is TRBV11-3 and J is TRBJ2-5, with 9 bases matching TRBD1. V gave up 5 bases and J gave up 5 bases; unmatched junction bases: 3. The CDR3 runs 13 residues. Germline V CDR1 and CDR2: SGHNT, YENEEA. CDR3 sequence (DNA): TGTGCCAGCAGCATCGGGACAGGGGAGACCCAGTACTTC. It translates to CASSIGTGETQYF.